The 19 T cell receptor beta chains in this list originate from one sample, sequenced in a study of blood T cell repertoires in COVID-19. Generated by immunoSEQ multiplex PCR, the TCRdb table keeps only in-frame clones and is missing some. Among some 320,000 clones listed, 85% were seen once. Sequencing was performed on PBMCs or T cells enriched from blood (not recorded which). Receptors were obtained from a woman aged 25-40 years who had been exposed to COVID-19.

The V call is TRBV10-1, the J call TRBJ1-1; 7 bases agree with TRBD1. The CDR3 contains 13 residues. The germline V gene encodes CDR1 WNHNN and CDR2 SYGVQD (reference sequence). The ends lost 6 bases at V and 5 bases at J; junction bases unmatched: 6. The CDR3 sequence: CASSHTRGTEAFF. The CDR3 coding sequence is TGCGCCAGCAGCCACACCAGGGGGACTGAAGCTTTCTTT.

V and J are TRBV5-1 and TRBJ1-1, with D perhaps TRBD1 (5 bases). The CDR3 contains 15 residues. Trimming stripped 4 bases from V and 3 bases from J, with 16 bases between. CDR1 is SGHRS and CDR2 is YFSETQ in the germline V gene. The CDR3 here is CASSRTATGDTEAFF. CDR3 nucleotide sequence: TGCGCCAGCAGCCGAACCGCAACGGGGGACACTGAAGCTTTCTTT. Together with reference TRBV5-1 and TRBJ1-1, the CDR3 gives the full variable domain: KAGVTQTPRYLIKTRGQQVTLSCSPISGHRSVSWYQQTPGQGLQFLFEYFSETQRNKGNFPGRFSGRQFSNSRSEMNVSTLELGDSALYLCASSRTATGDTEAFFGQGTRLTVV.

The chain is built from TRBV7-3 and TRBJ1-1, with D perhaps TRBD1 (5 bases). V lost 2 bases and J 11 bases, leaving 15 bases between the germline ends. Germline V gene data show CDR1 as SGHTA and CDR2 as FQGTGA. This CDR3 contains 13 residues. CDR3 DNA sequence: TGTGCCAGCAGCTTAGGGGGGTTTTTGGAGGCTTTCTTT. This translates into CASSLGGFLEAFF.

The chain is built from TRBV29-1 and TRBJ2-1; 7 bases are a match to TRBD1. The junction had 12 bases not matched to a gene; V was cut back by 6 bases and J by 10 bases. The CDR3 runs to 13 residues. Germline values: CDR1 SQVTM, CDR2 ANQGSEA. The CDR3 coding sequence is TGCAGCGTCGCCGGGACAGCCGGCGGGGAGCAGTTCTTC. The encoded protein is CSVAGTAGGEQFF.

This clone appeared once. The V call is TRBV7-3, the J call TRBJ2-1, with 9 nucleotides matching TRBD2. J was trimmed by 3 bases and V by 5 bases; bases with no gene match: 8. CDR3 length: 16 residues. CDR1 is SGHTA, CDR2 FQGTGA, per germline. CDR3 DNA sequence: TGTGCCAGCAGCCCTGTAGCGGGAGCGGTCTACAATGAGCAGTTCTTC. Protein product: CASSPVAGAVYNEQFF. The full variable domain, completed using reference TRBV7-3 and TRBJ2-1, is GAGVSQTPSNKVTEKGKYVELRCDPISGHTALYWYRQSLGQGPEFLIYFQGTGAADDSGLPNDRFFAVRPEGSVSTLKIQRTERGDSAVYLCASSPVAGAVYNEQFFGPGTRLTVL.

The rearrangement uses TRBV2 and TRBJ1-3; D gene unclear. CDR3 length equals 14 residues. Germline CDR1 reads SNHLY; CDR2 reads FYNNEI. V lost 6 bases, J lost 4 bases, and 13 bases lay in between. The CDR3 bases are TGTGCCAGCAGAAAACAACCCCCGGGAAACACCATATATTTT. This codes for CASRKQPPGNTIYF. Complete variable domain (other parts from reference TRBV2 and TRBJ1-3): EPEVTQTPSHQVTQMGQEVILRCVPISNHLYFYWYRQILGQKVEFLVSFYNNEISEKSEIFDDQFSVERPDGSNFTLKIRSTKLEDSAMYFCASRKQPPGNTIYFGEGSWLTVV.

This sequence joins TRBV24-1 and TRBJ2-7; 9 bases align to TRBD1. Germline CDR1 reads KGHDR; CDR2 reads SFDVKD. J gave up 2 bases and V 3 bases, and 7 bases lay outside the gene matches. This CDR3 is 16 amino acids long. The DNA for the CDR3 is TGTGCCACCAGTGATCCCACGGGACAGGGTGCCTACGAGCAGTACTTC. This sequence encodes CATSDPTGQGAYEQYF.

CDR3 in DNA: TGTGCCAGCAGCGCCGAGACAGGCGATTATGGCTACACCTTC. Translating gives CASSAETGDYGYTF. The chain recombines TRBV7-9 with TRBJ1-2; TRBD1 might be the D (6 bases). Trimming cost V 5 bases and J 5 bases, with 15 bases left between them. The CDR3 is 14 amino acids. Germline V gene lookup returns CDR1 SEHNR and CDR2 FQNEAQ (reference sequence).

The CDR3 loop is CATSDLVTGLLSTDTQYF. In nucleotides, the CDR3 is TGTGCCACCAGTGATTTGGTGACAGGGCTATTAAGCACAGATACGCAGTATTTT. This chain joins TRBV24-1 and TRBJ2-3, with TRBD1 matching over 7 bases. The CDR3 is 18 residues long. V gave up 0 bases and J gave up 0 bases; unmatched junction bases: 8. CDR1 is KGHDR and CDR2 is SFDVKD in the germline V gene.

The CDR3 DNA follows: TGTGCCTGGAGTCGCGGGGCGTCGAACACCGGGGAGCTGTTTTTT. Translating gives CAWSRGASNTGELFF. The chain uses TRBV30 and TRBJ2-2; D is possibly TRBD2 (6 bases). Germline CDR1 and CDR2: GTSNPN and SVGIG (reference sequence). The CDR3 spans 15 residues. V was shortened by 2 bases and J by 0 bases, with 10 bases between the two germline ends.

The rearrangement joins TRBV7-2 to TRBJ1-2; 10 bases line up with TRBD1. There are 15 residues in the CDR3. Unmatched junction bases numbered 13, after V lost 8 bases and J lost 7 bases. Germline V gene lookup returns CDR1 SGHTA and CDR2 FQGNSA. For the CDR3, the DNA is TGTGCCAGCGGATCAAGACAGGGGGCCCTCGGTGGCTACACCTTC. It specifies CASGSRQGALGGYTF. The variable domain in full, completed from reference TRBV7-2 and TRBJ1-2, reads GAGVSQSPSNKVTEKGKDVELRCDPISGHTALYWYRQSLGQGLEFLIYFQGNSAPDKSGLPSDRFSAERTGGSVSTLTIQRTQQEDSAVYLCASGSRQGALGGYTFGSGTRLTVV.

This clone was found many times. The chain joins TRBV4-3 to TRBJ1-5; no firm D call. The length of the CDR3 is 19 residues. Trimming left V 3 bases short and J 0 bases short, with 21 bases between. Germline V gene data show CDR1 as LGHNA and CDR2 as YSLEER. CDR3 loop: CASSQASTMRLYSNQPQHF. For the CDR3, the DNA is TGCGCCAGCAGCCAGGCCTCTACTATGCGCCTCTATAGCAATCAGCCCCAGCATTTT.

This clone occurred once. The chain recombines TRBV2 with TRBJ2-2, with 11 bases identical to TRBD2. CDR3 length equals 15 residues. V was clipped by 7 bases and J by 5 bases; unmatched bases: 6. The V gene's germline CDR1 is SNHLY and CDR2 FYNNEI. The CDR3 nucleotides are TGTGCCAGCACCCTTAGGACTAGCGGGACCGGGGAGCTGTTTTTT. Amino acid sequence: CASTLRTSGTGELFF.

The gene calls are TRBV4-3 and TRBJ2-1, with TRBD2 matching over 9 bases. Germline V CDR1 and CDR2: LGHNA, YSLEER. CDR3 length equals 16 residues. V trimming: 0 bases; J trimming: 5 bases; junction bases outside the gene matches: 5. CDR3 in DNA: TGCGCCAGCAGCCAAGATGGCGCGGGGGGGAACAATGAGCAGTTCTTC. Translated, it gives CASSQDGAGGNNEQFF.

The chain carries TRBV19 and TRBJ2-5; unclear D gene. V was cut by 4 bases and J by 3 bases, with 15 bases left in between. The CDR3 has 15 residues. Germline V gene sequence: CDR1 LNHDA, CDR2 SQIVND (reference sequence). The CDR3 nucleotides are TGTGCCAGTAGTACCTTATCTGAGGCGGAAGAGACCCAGTACTTC. This sequence encodes CASSTLSEAEETQYF. Supplemented by reference TRBV19 and TRBJ2-5, the full variable domain reads DGGITQSPKYLFRKEGQNVTLSCEQNLNHDAMYWYRQDPGQGLRLIYYSQIVNDFQKGDIAEGYSVSREKKESFPLTVTSAQKNPTAFYLCASSTLSEAEETQYFGPGTRLLVL.

V gene TRBV19 combines with J gene TRBJ1-5, with D tentatively TRBD1 (5 bases). Germline CDR1 LNHDA, CDR2 SQIVND (reference sequence). The V gene lost 4 bases and the J gene lost 7 bases, with 14 bases spanning the gap. The CDR3 has 14 amino acids. DNA of the CDR3: TGTGCCAGTAGTAAAACAGGTGGGAACCAGCCCCAGCATTTT. This gives the protein CASSKTGGNQPQHF.

The rearrangement joins TRBV3-1 (or the pseudogene TRBV3-2) to TRBJ2-7; 9 bases agree with TRBD2. Germline V CDR1 and CDR2: LGHDT, YNNKEL (reference sequence). Trimming at V came to 0 bases and at J to 5 bases, leaving 5 bases not matched to a gene. CDR3 length: 15 amino acids. The CDR3 region has the DNA TGTGCCAGCAGCCAAGATGCGGGGGGGACCAACGAGCAGTACTTC. This encodes CASSQDAGGTNEQYF.

The chain is built from TRBV3-1 (or the pseudogene TRBV3-2) and TRBJ2-5; no firm D call. This CDR3 contains 15 residues. V shed 1 base and J shed 5 bases, with 14 bases lying between them. Looked up from germline, CDR1 is LGHDT and CDR2 is YNNKEL (reference sequence). The chain's CDR3 is CASSQGPAGRETQYF. CDR3 sequence (DNA): TGTGCCAGCAGCCAAGGTCCGGCAGGAAGGGAGACCCAGTACTTC.

The chain employs TRBV28 and TRBJ2-7; 7 nucleotides line up with TRBD1. Germline V lookup: CDR1 MDHEN, CDR2 SYDVKM. The CDR3 totals 14 residues. V lost 5 bases and J lost 6; bases outside the gene matches: 10. The CDR3 sequence is CASSQGDPLLEQYF. The DNA of the CDR3 is TGTGCCAGCAGTCAGGGGGACCCGCTCCTCGAGCAGTACTTC.